Below are 21 T cell receptor beta chains sequenced from a single sample in a study of cytomegalovirus exposure and HLA in healthy donors. PCR used 60 Vbeta primers and 13 Jbeta primers. Assay: immunoSEQ multiplex PCR; the TCRdb copy retains only in-frame clones and omits some. This table has about 110,000 clones, 55% to 65% appearing once. The sequenced material came from PBMCs. These receptors all come from a woman aged 30 to 39 in good health and CMV-seronegative.

The gene calls are TRBV4-1 and TRBJ1-3; D might be TRBD1 (6 bases). The CDR3 has 17 residues. Germline V gene sequence: CDR1 MGHRA, CDR2 YSYEKL. The ends were cut back, 4 bases at V and 0 bases at J, with 16 bases in the middle. CDR3 protein: CASSLEQGYNSGNTIYF. The CDR3 nucleotides read TGCGCCAGCAGCCTGGAACAGGGTTATAACTCTGGAAACACCATATATTTT.

This clone has just a few counts. In nucleotides, the CDR3 is TGTGCCAGCAGCGCTACAGGGGGGAATCAGCCCCAGCATTTT. Its protein product is CASSATGGNQPQHF. V usage is TRBV7-2 and J usage is TRBJ1-5, with 8 bases matching TRBD1. The CDR3 has 14 residues. Germline trimming cut 5 bases from V and 4 bases from J; bases unmatched to any gene: 4. The germline V gene has CDR1 SGHTA and CDR2 FQGNSA.

The table lists this clone with a few counts. The CDR3 DNA sequence: TGTGCCTTAGATTGGGGCGGTCGGGAAAAACTGTTTTTT. Translation gives CALDWGGREKLFF. The chain carries TRBV30 and TRBJ1-4, with D possibly TRBD1 on 5 matching bases. Germline lookup yields CDR1 GTSNPN and CDR2 SVGIG (reference sequence). The CDR3 spans 13 residues. V gave up 7 bases and J gave up 8 bases, with 17 bases separating them.

This clone has only a few counts. V gene TRBV7-2 combines with J gene TRBJ2-7, with D possibly TRBD2 on 5 matching bases. This CDR3 region has 12 residues. Germline V lookup: CDR1 SGHTA, CDR2 FQGNSA. V shed 1 base and J shed 12 bases, with 13 bases lying between them. CDR3 sequence reads: CASSLVGSPRYF. CDR3 nucleotides: TGTGCCAGCAGCTTAGTTGGGAGCCCAAGGTACTTC.

The gene calls are TRBV10-1 and TRBJ1-1; D is unresolved. V was clipped by 7 bases and J by 4 bases, with 16 bases between them. The CDR3 consists of 14 residues. The germline CDR1 and CDR2 sequences are WNHNN and SYGVQD (reference sequence). CDR3 DNA sequence: TGCGCCAGCAAGATCTACCGGGAGGCCACTGAAGCTTTCTTT. This encodes CASKIYREATEAFF.

The CDR3 here is CASSKIPGLETQYF. For the CDR3, the DNA is TGTGCCAGTAGCAAGATTCCGGGTTTGGAGACCCAGTACTTC. V is TRBV19 and J is TRBJ2-5; D is ambiguous. Germline CDR1 LNHDA, CDR2 SQIVND (reference sequence). This CDR3 spans 14 amino acids. Trimming took off 6 bases at V and 5 bases at J, with 16 bases between the two ends.

The table lists this clone with a few counts. This chain links TRBV7-3 with TRBJ2-7, with a tentative D call TRBD1 (5 bases). Trimming removed 1 base from V and 3 bases from J, with 13 bases in between. The CDR3 has 15 amino acids. Germline V CDR1 and CDR2: SGHTA, FQGTGA. The CDR3 sequence is CASSLRQGGDYEQYF. The CDR3 bases are TGTGCCAGCAGCTTAAGGCAGGGTGGAGACTACGAGCAGTACTTC. The full variable domain, rest sourced from reference TRBV7-3 and TRBJ2-7, is GAGVSQTPSNKVTEKGKYVELRCDPISGHTALYWYRQSLGQGPEFLIYFQGTGAADDSGLPNDRFFAVRPEGSVSTLKIQRTERGDSAVYLCASSLRQGGDYEQYFGPGTRLTVT.

The gene calls are TRBV2 and TRBJ1-6, with D tentatively TRBD1 (5 bases). In germline, CDR1 is SNHLY, CDR2 FYNNEI. V was cut by 4 bases and J by 8 bases, with 12 bases left in between. This CDR3 is built from 14 residues. CDR3 DNA sequence: TGTGCCAGCAGTGCTGACAGCACTTATTCACCCCTCCACTTT. Translating it yields CASSADSTYSPLHF.

The table lists this clone with a few counts. The rearrangement joins TRBV28 to TRBJ1-3; 7 positions agree with TRBD1. Germline CDR1 MDHEN, CDR2 SYDVKM. The CDR3 is 17 residues long. The V gene end was trimmed by 8 bases and the J gene end by 0 bases; junction bases not matched to a gene: 13. CDR3: CASRASGQPFSGNTIYF. CDR3 sequence (DNA): TGTGCCAGCCGCGCCTCGGGACAGCCTTTCTCTGGAAACACCATATATTTT.

V and J are TRBV5-1 and TRBJ2-1, with 10 bases that match TRBD2. The CDR3 loop spans 17 amino acids. V shed 4 bases and J 0 bases; nucleotides not matched to a gene: 7. Germline-derived CDR1 and CDR2 are SGHRS and YFSETQ. The CDR3 region is CASSLGLADDSYNEQFF. In DNA, the CDR3 is TGCGCCAGCAGCCTCGGACTAGCGGATGACTCCTACAATGAGCAGTTCTTC.

This chain joins TRBV7-9 and TRBJ2-7; TRBD2 might be the D (7 bases). The CDR3 has 15 residues. Germline lookup yields CDR1 SEHNR and CDR2 FQNEAQ (reference sequence). Trimming took 4 bases from V and 9 from J, leaving 22 bases between them. The CDR3 spells CASSSQGGAPLGQYF. DNA for the CDR3: TGTGCCAGCAGCTCACAGGGAGGGGCCCCATTGGGGCAGTACTTC.

The CDR3 here is CASSLNVGEGYTF. The CDR3 nucleotides are TGCGCCAGCAGCTTGAACGTAGGGGAAGGCTACACCTTC. The chain employs TRBV5-1 and TRBJ1-2; tentatively, D is TRBD1 (5 bases). CDR3 length equals 13 residues. Germline V gene lookup returns CDR1 SGHRS and CDR2 YFSETQ. The germline V and J ends were trimmed by 1 base and 8 bases, with 12 bases remaining between them.

The rearrangement joins TRBV28 to TRBJ2-1; D is uncertain. There are 16 residues in the CDR3. CDR1 is MDHEN and CDR2 is SYDVKM in the germline V gene. V was pared by 1 base and J by 0 bases, with 10 bases between. The CDR3 region has the DNA TGTGCCAGCAGTTTATCGTTGCTAGGCTCCTACAATGAGCAGTTCTTC. This translates into CASSLSLLGSYNEQFF.

The chain combines TRBV7-9 with TRBJ2-7; tentatively, D is TRBD1 (6 bases). V shed 0 bases and J shed 6 bases, with 15 bases lying between them. Germline V gene data show CDR1 as SEHNR and CDR2 as FQNEAQ (reference sequence). The CDR3 is 15 residues long. The CDR3 is CASSLALGQPSEQYF. The CDR3, as DNA: TGTGCCAGCAGCTTAGCGTTAGGACAGCCCAGCGAGCAGTACTTC.

The chain uses TRBV4-1 and TRBJ2-1; weak D call: TRBD2 (6 bases). The germline CDR1 and CDR2 sequences are MGHRA and YSYEKL. The CDR3 contains 15 residues. The V end was cut by 1 base, the J end by 5 bases, with 12 bases between. The CDR3 coding sequence is TGCGCCAGCAGCCAAGGGATAGCGGACAACAATGAGCAGTTCTTC. It translates to CASSQGIADNNEQFF.

This chain joins TRBV6-6 and TRBJ1-6; 10 positions match TRBD1. The CDR3 contains 15 residues. The germline CDR1 and CDR2 sequences are MNHNY and SVGAGI (reference sequence). Losses at the gene ends were 6 bases for V and 9 bases for J; bases not matched to a gene: 8. The CDR3 DNA follows: TGTGCCAGCAGACCCGGGACAGGGGTTATTTCACCCCTCCACTTT. This gives the protein CASRPGTGVISPLHF.

V gene TRBV7-9 combines with J gene TRBJ2-2, with 8 nucleotides matching TRBD2. The CDR3 is made up of 14 amino acids. From germline, CDR1 is SEHNR and CDR2 FQNEAQ (reference sequence). Trimming at V came to 1 base and at J to 9 bases, leaving 4 bases not matched to a gene. The CDR3 region is CASSLGAGERELFF. DNA of the CDR3: TGTGCCAGCAGCTTAGGAGCGGGAGAAAGGGAGCTGTTTTTT. Drawing the rest from reference TRBV7-9 and TRBJ2-2, the complete variable domain is DTGVSQNPRHKITKRGQNVTFRCDPISEHNRLYWYRQTLGQGPEFLTYFQNEAQLEKSRLLSDRFSAERPKGSFSTLEIQRTEQGDSAMYLCASSLGAGERELFFGEGSRLTVL.

CDR3 amino acids: CASRNGLAGPYEQYF. CDR3 in DNA: TGTGCCAGCAGGAACGGACTAGCGGGGCCCTACGAGCAGTACTTC. The V and J genes are TRBV28 and TRBJ2-7, with 12 bases lining up with TRBD2. Germline trimming cut 6 bases from V and 2 bases from J; bases unmatched to any gene: 5. CDR3 size: 15 residues. Germline loops: CDR1 MDHEN, CDR2 SYDVKM.

This clone was seen more than once but under ten times. CDR3 DNA: TGTGCCAGCAGTTTATCCCCAGGGGCGGGAGGGTACGAGCAGTACTTC. It translates to CASSLSPGAGGYEQYF. This chain connects TRBV28 to TRBJ2-7; 9 nucleotides agree with TRBD2. Trimming at V came to 1 base and at J to 4 bases, leaving 8 bases not matched to a gene. This CDR3 has 16 residues. Germline V gene sequence: CDR1 MDHEN, CDR2 SYDVKM.

The rearrangement joins TRBV10-3 to TRBJ2-7, with 8 bases that match TRBD1. V lost 2 bases to trimming and J lost 3 bases; unmatched junction nucleotides: 6. Per the germline V gene, CDR1 is ENHRY and CDR2 is SYGVKD. The CDR3 runs 15 residues. The CDR3 reads CAISEPGQGNYEQYF. CDR3 coding DNA: TGTGCCATCAGTGAGCCTGGACAGGGAAACTACGAGCAGTACTTC.

The rearrangement links TRBV28 to TRBJ1-1; D ambiguous. CDR1 and CDR2 (germline): MDHEN, SYDVKM. The V and J ends lost 2 bases and 8 bases respectively, with 9 bases between them. This CDR3 is 12 amino acids long. Here the CDR3 DNA reads TGTGCCAGCAGTTTAGACAAGGCCGAAGCTTTCTTT. Amino acid sequence: CASSLDKAEAFF.